Presented here are 31 T cell receptor beta chains from one specimen sequenced in a study of blood T cell repertoires in COVID-19. Assay: immunoSEQ multiplex PCR; the TCRdb copy retains only in-frame clones and omits some. The sample has 220,000 or so clones, about 86% seen once. The specimen was peripheral blood. These receptor sequences come from a woman aged 55 to 70 with acute or convalescent COVID-19.

The rearrangement uses TRBV27 and TRBJ1-5, with TRBD1 matching 8 bases. CDR1 and CDR2 (germline): MNHEY, SMNVEV (reference sequence). The CDR3 consists of 14 residues. J lost 7 bases, V lost 5 bases, and 7 bases had no gene match. DNA for the CDR3: TGTGCCAGCAGTGTACAGGGGGTCGGACAGCCCCAGCATTTT. Translated, it gives CASSVQGVGQPQHF.

CDR3 residues: CASSPGGARNEKLFF. The CDR3 DNA reads TGTGCCAGCAGCCCCGGGGGAGCCAGAAATGAAAAACTGTTTTTT. This chain links TRBV7-9 with TRBJ1-4, with D maybe TRBD1 (5 bases). Germline V CDR1 and CDR2: SEHNR, FQNEAQ (reference sequence). V lost 5 bases and J 5 bases, leaving 15 bases between the germline ends. The CDR3 runs 15 residues.

V gene TRBV30 combines with J gene TRBJ2-1, with 14 bases fitting TRBD2. V lost 3 bases and J lost 11; bases outside the gene matches: 3. CDR1 GTSNPN and CDR2 SVGIG come from the germline V gene (reference sequence). The CDR3 contains 13 residues. CDR3 in amino acids: CAWRRTSGGQQFF. As DNA, the CDR3 is TGTGCCTGGAGGAGGACTAGCGGGGGGCAGCAGTTCTTC.

Notes on this clone: This sample also contains other DNA sequences that code for the same CDR3. V usage is TRBV30 and J usage is TRBJ1-1; D ambiguous. Deletions cut 0 bases from V and 0 bases from J, with 5 bases between. CDR3 length equals 13 residues. The germline V gene has CDR1 GTSNPN and CDR2 SVGIG (reference sequence). CDR3 bases: TGTGCCTGGAGTGTACTGCTGAACACTGAAGCTTTCTTT. It translates to CAWSVLLNTEAFF.

V and J are TRBV7-9 and TRBJ2-5; possibly TRBD1 for D (6 bases). This CDR3 has 13 amino acids. CDR1 is SEHNR and CDR2 is FQNEAQ in the germline V gene (reference sequence). V was cut by 10 bases and J by 2 bases, with 14 bases left in between. The CDR3 is CAITRTAQETQYF. Here the CDR3 DNA reads TGTGCCATTACTCGGACAGCTCAAGAGACCCAGTACTTC.

V usage is TRBV7-9 and J usage is TRBJ1-5, with D perhaps matching TRBD1 (6 bases). The V gene lost 5 bases and the J gene lost 9 bases, with 23 bases spanning the gap. This CDR3 spans 16 amino acids. CDR1 is SEHNR, CDR2 FQNEAQ, per germline (reference sequence). The CDR3 region is CASSGPATGTRGPQHF. CDR3 sequence (DNA): TGTGCCAGCAGCGGCCCGGCTACAGGGACCCGGGGGCCCCAGCATTTT.

V and J are TRBV10-3 and TRBJ1-3; TRBD1 agrees at 7 bases. The CDR3 has 13 amino acids. The V and J ends lost 5 bases and 4 bases, in that order; junction bases with no gene match: 2. CDR1 and CDR2 from the germline V gene are ENHRY and SYGVKD. CDR3 DNA sequence: TGTGCCATCAGTAGGGACAGCGGAAACACCATATATTTT. Protein: CAISRDSGNTIYF.

CDR3 nucleotides: TGTGCCTGGGGGACAGGGGTCCCCGGGGAGCTGTTTTTT. It codes for CAWGTGVPGELFF. The chain couples TRBV30 to TRBJ2-2; TRBD1 agrees at 10 bases. This CDR3 has 13 residues. The ends lost 5 bases at V and 6 bases at J; junction bases unmatched: 3. Germline CDR1 reads GTSNPN; CDR2 reads SVGIG (reference sequence).

Points on this clone: Other DNA sequences in the same sample also yield this CDR3. V usage is TRBV18 and J usage is TRBJ1-1; 7 nucleotides align to TRBD1. The germline V gene has CDR1 KGHSH and CDR2 LQKENI. Trimming cost V 4 bases and J 6 bases; bases outside gene matches: 2. The CDR3 contains 12 residues. CDR3 amino acids: CASSLQGAEAFF. CDR3 DNA: TGTGCCAGCTCACTGCAGGGGGCTGAAGCTTTCTTT.

The V gene is TRBV7-8, the J gene TRBJ2-7; the match to TRBD2 covers 9 bases. The CDR3 contains 15 residues. Germline loops: CDR1 SGHVS, CDR2 FQNEAQ. V dropped 1 base and J dropped 3; count of bases not matched to a gene: 4. CDR3 nucleotides: TGTGCCAGCAGCTTAGGTCTAGCGGGGATCTACGAGCAGTACTTC. Its translation: CASSLGLAGIYEQYF.

The rearrangement joins TRBV7-9 to TRBJ2-2; the D gene is possibly TRBD2 (6 bases). The germline V gene encodes CDR1 SEHNR and CDR2 FQNEAQ (reference sequence). The length of the CDR3 is 14 residues. Trimming shortened V by 5 bases and J by 4 bases, and 11 bases separated the two germline ends. The CDR3 sequence: CASSPGLPTGELFF. CDR3 coding DNA: TGTGCCAGCAGCCCGGGACTGCCCACCGGGGAGCTGTTTTTT.

J is TRBJ2-1 and V is TRBV11-2, with 7 bases that match TRBD2. The junction had 12 bases not matched to a gene; V was cut back by 7 bases and J by 15 bases. This CDR3 spans 12 amino acids. Germline lookup yields CDR1 SGHAT and CDR2 FQNNGV. In DNA form, the CDR3 reads TGTGCCAGCACCAACCCTGGGGGGGTTTGGTTCTTC. It specifies CASTNPGGVWFF.

This clone occurred a few times. V is TRBV7-2 and J is TRBJ1-2; D is perhaps TRBD1 (5 bases). Looked up from germline, CDR1 is SGHTA and CDR2 is FQGNSA. Trimming stripped 6 bases from V and 8 bases from J, with 19 bases between. The CDR3 is made up of 14 amino acids. CDR3 protein: CASSRWQGEYGYTF. The CDR3 DNA is TGTGCCAGCAGTCGATGGCAGGGCGAGTACGGCTACACCTTC.

V gene TRBV11-2 combines with J gene TRBJ1-4; D call uncertain. CDR1 and CDR2 from the germline V gene are SGHAT and FQNNGV. The V gene lost 8 bases and the J gene lost 2 bases, with 12 bases spanning the gap. This CDR3 has 14 residues. CDR3 sequence (DNA): TGTGCCAGCGCCGTGCGGAGCACTAATGAAAAACTGTTTTTT. Amino acid sequence: CASAVRSTNEKLFF.

The V call is TRBV30, the J call TRBJ1-1; D unresolved. CDR1 and CDR2 from the germline V gene are GTSNPN and SVGIG (reference sequence). V shed 4 bases and J shed 4 bases, with 10 bases lying between them. This CDR3 has 12 residues. As DNA, the CDR3 is TGTGCCTGGACTAGGGAGCGCACTGAAGCTTTCTTT. Encoded protein: CAWTRERTEAFF.

This chain links TRBV7-2 with TRBJ2-1; the match to TRBD2 covers 15 bases. The germline V gene has CDR1 SGHTA and CDR2 FQGNSA. J gave up 9 bases and V 5 bases, and 8 bases lay outside the gene matches. The CDR3 has 16 residues. The chain's CDR3 is CASSLGLAGGPGEQFF. The CDR3 DNA follows: TGTGCCAGCAGCCTAGGACTAGCGGGGGGGCCGGGTGAGCAGTTCTTC.

The gene calls are TRBV9 and TRBJ2-2; a weak D match, TRBD1 (5 bases). The ends were cut back, 2 bases at V and 6 bases at J, with 14 bases in the middle. The CDR3 length is 15 residues. CDR1 SGDLS and CDR2 YYNGEE come from the germline V gene. For the CDR3, the DNA is TGTGCCAGCAGCGTCGGACAAGCAGTCTCCGGGGAGCTGTTTTTT. Translated, it gives CASSVGQAVSGELFF.

There are a few counts of this clone. The rearrangement uses TRBV30 and TRBJ2-1; TRBD2 might be the D (7 bases). Trimming cost V 8 bases and J 5 bases, with 19 bases left between them. Germline CDR1 reads GTSNPN; CDR2 reads SVGIG (reference sequence). The CDR3 is 14 amino acids. CDR3 protein: CALQLGGAHNEQFF. The CDR3 DNA reads TGTGCCCTACAGTTGGGGGGGGCCCACAATGAGCAGTTCTTC.

The genes are TRBV3-1 (or the pseudogene TRBV3-2) and TRBJ2-1; D may be TRBD2 (5 bases). From germline, CDR1 is LGHDT and CDR2 YNNKEL (reference sequence). V was pared by 0 bases and J by 8 bases, with 14 bases between. The CDR3 runs 15 residues. CDR3 nucleotide sequence: TGTGCCAGCAGCCAAGACCCCACTAGATCCGATGAGCAGTTCTTC. Protein product: CASSQDPTRSDEQFF.

The gene calls are TRBV2 and TRBJ1-2, with D possibly TRBD1 on 5 matching bases. Germline V CDR1 and CDR2: SNHLY, FYNNEI. The CDR3 consists of 15 residues. The ends were cut back, 2 bases at V and 5 bases at J, with 15 bases in the middle. CDR3 amino acids: CASSEYRIQGYGYTF. The DNA of the CDR3 is TGTGCCAGCAGTGAATATCGGATTCAGGGTTATGGCTACACCTTC. The whole variable domain, filled in from reference TRBV2 and TRBJ1-2, reads EPEVTQTPSHQVTQMGQEVILRCVPISNHLYFYWYRQILGQKVEFLVSFYNNEISEKSEIFDDQFSVERPDGSNFTLKIRSTKLEDSAMYFCASSEYRIQGYGYTFGSGTRLTVV.

With regard to this clone: An end of the junction does not agree with germline; a read error may underlie this. The chain carries TRBV7-8 and TRBJ1-1; 10 bases are a match to TRBD1. CDR3 size: 15 residues. The germline CDR1 and CDR2 sequences are SGHVS and FQNEAQ. The CDR3 DNA reads as TGTGCCAGCACCTTAACAGGGACAGGGGTCACTGAAGCTTTCTTT. Residues: CASTLTGTGVTEAFF.

The V call is TRBV25-1, the J call TRBJ2-2; 8 bases map to TRBD1. Germline loops: CDR1 MGHDK, CDR2 SYGVNS. The CDR3 spans 18 residues. J gave up 6 bases and V 3 bases, and 15 bases lay outside the gene matches. The chain's CDR3 is CASSDLGQEKIGPGELFF. DNA for the CDR3: TGTGCCAGCAGTGATCTGGGACAGGAAAAGATAGGGCCCGGGGAGCTGTTTTTT.

CDR3 sequence reads: CATSRDMGLEAFF. The CDR3 nucleotides are TGTGCCACCAGCAGAGATATGGGACTTGAAGCTTTCTTT. This chain connects TRBV15 to TRBJ1-1; a possible D gene is TRBD1 (5 bases). V lost 0 bases and J 7 bases, leaving 9 bases between the germline ends. Germline-derived CDR1 and CDR2 are LNHNV and YYDKDF (reference sequence). The CDR3 consists of 13 residues.

V is TRBV6-5 and J is TRBJ1-4, with D unclear. Trimming left V 6 bases short and J 6 bases short, with 17 bases between. This CDR3 has 15 residues. CDR1 is MNHEY, CDR2 SVGAGI, per germline. The CDR3 DNA is TGTGCCAGCAGCCTGGGGAGTAGAAGAGATGAAAAACTGTTTTTT. Amino acids: CASSLGSRRDEKLFF.

The chain has TRBV5-1 and TRBJ2-5, with D possibly TRBD1 on 5 matching bases. There are 16 residues in the CDR3. CDR1 and CDR2 from the germline V gene are SGHRS and YFSETQ. V shed 7 bases and J shed 5 bases, with 24 bases lying between them. The CDR3, as DNA: TGCGCCAGCGATTCTTCTCCGTCAGGGTTGGGGGAGACCCAGTACTTC. Translating it yields CASDSSPSGLGETQYF. Complete variable domain (other parts from reference TRBV5-1 and TRBJ2-5): KAGVTQTPRYLIKTRGQQVTLSCSPISGHRSVSWYQQTPGQGLQFLFEYFSETQRNKGNFPGRFSGRQFSNSRSEMNVSTLELGDSALYLCASDSSPSGLGETQYFGPGTRLLVL.

The genes are TRBV28 and TRBJ1-2, with 9 bases matching TRBD1. Germline trimming cut 7 bases from V and 3 bases from J; bases unmatched to any gene: 9. The CDR3 runs 15 residues. CDR1 is MDHEN, CDR2 SYDVKM, per germline. The CDR3, as DNA: TGTGCCAGCACCCTAGGGACAGGGACTGACTATGGCTACACCTTC. Translating gives CASTLGTGTDYGYTF.

The chain carries TRBV6-6 and TRBJ1-1; the D is unclear. Germline V gives CDR1 MNHNY, CDR2 SVGAGI (reference sequence). The CDR3 contains 12 residues. Trimming left V 6 bases short and J 1 base short, with 6 bases between. CDR3 amino acids: CASSPRNTEAFF. CDR3 sequence (DNA): TGTGCCAGCAGCCCCCGGAACACTGAAGCTTTCTTT.

V gene TRBV6-5 combines with J gene TRBJ1-1; the D gene is possibly TRBD1 (5 bases). Trimming took 5 bases from V and 5 from J, leaving 12 bases between them. Per germline, CDR1 MNHEY and CDR2 SVGAGI. The CDR3 consists of 13 residues. The CDR3 region has the DNA TGTGCCAGCAGTCCCTTCCGGGGGACTGAAGCTTTCTTT. Its protein is CASSPFRGTEAFF.

The rearrangement uses TRBV3-1 (or the pseudogene TRBV3-2) and TRBJ1-4; 8 bases fit TRBD1. The CDR3 covers 16 residues. Per the germline V gene, CDR1 is LGHDT and CDR2 is YNNKEL (reference sequence). The trim removed 0 bases at V and 3 bases at J, leaving 3 bases unmatched. This chain's CDR3 is CASSQDWGQANEKLFF. CDR3 DNA: TGTGCCAGCAGCCAAGATTGGGGACAGGCTAATGAAAAACTGTTTTTT.

This chain joins TRBV3-1 (or the pseudogene TRBV3-2) and TRBJ1-6, with D uncertain. The CDR3 covers 14 residues. Trimming took off 1 base at V and 4 bases at J, with 5 bases between the two ends. Germline V lookup: CDR1 LGHDT, CDR2 YNNKEL (reference sequence). The CDR3: CASSQVEYNSPLHF. The CDR3 DNA reads TGTGCCAGCAGCCAAGTAGAATATAATTCACCCCTCCACTTT.

V and J are TRBV11-1 and TRBJ2-5; possibly TRBD1 for D (6 bases). The germline V gene has CDR1 SGHAT and CDR2 FQDESV (reference sequence). Trimming took off 3 bases at V and 5 bases at J, with 19 bases between the two ends. This CDR3 is built from 16 residues. CDR3 region: CASSLKMGALGETQYF. In DNA, the CDR3 is TGTGCCAGCAGCTTGAAAATGGGGGCCCTTGGGGAGACCCAGTACTTC.